This T cell receptor beta chain was found in a study of CD8 T cells in ankylosing spondylitis. This clonotype was detected only a few times. MiXCR, run by TCRdb on the 5' RACE reads, gives a single entry per CDR3 protein. Of 150,000 or so distinct CDR3 sequences listed, approximately 9% are singletons. Sequenced sample: blood, either unsorted or a sorted T cell fraction (not recorded which). The TCR comes from a female donor with ankylosing spondylitis or in good health (not recorded which).

The CDR3 reads CASSTDTAGGNEQFF. CDR3 coding DNA: TGTGCCAGCAGTACAGACACCGCGGGAGGCAATGAGCAGTTCTTC. The rearrangement uses TRBV27 and TRBJ2-1, with TRBD2 matching 8 bases. The CDR3 extends over 15 amino acids. Per the germline V gene, CDR1 is MNHEY and CDR2 is SMNVEV (reference sequence). Losses at the gene ends were 5 bases for V and 6 bases for J; bases not matched to a gene: 9.